A single sample gave rise to the 28 T cell receptor beta chains below, sequenced in a study of blood T cell repertoires in COVID-19 (dated by TCRdb to 2020 to 2022). Receptor libraries were prepared by the immunoSEQ multiplex PCR assay. What TCRdb holds here is the immuneACCESS table cut down to in-frame rearrangements. Part of the clones is not present; checked against another copy, under half of the missing clones reflect an unresolved V gene, and the others are unexplained. Present in this sample are 250,000 to 350,000 clones, roughly 80% of which were seen just once. Approximately 14% of the sample goes to the ten largest clones. The sample was peripheral blood. These receptors all stem from a person aged 70 to 79 with COVID-19, enrolled during active disease.

The chain joins TRBV7-2 to TRBJ2-3, with a weak D call TRBD1 (5 bases). The CDR3 runs 16 residues. The V end was cut by 5 bases, the J end by 6 bases, with 21 bases between. Germline V gene data show CDR1 as SGHTA and CDR2 as FQGNSA. The CDR3 sequence is CASSPQGVPRLDTQYF. The CDR3 DNA follows: TGTGCCAGCAGCCCGCAGGGCGTCCCTCGGTTGGATACGCAGTATTTT. Variable domain in full (rest from reference TRBV7-2 and TRBJ2-3): GAGVSQSPSNKVTEKGKDVELRCDPISGHTALYWYRQSLGQGLEFLIYFQGNSAPDKSGLPSDRFSAERTGGSVSTLTIQRTQQEDSAVYLCASSPQGVPRLDTQYFGPGTRLTVL.

CDR3 in DNA: TGTGCCACACAACCCGGGGGTCCTGGAAACACCATATATTTT. It translates to CATQPGGPGNTIYF. V gene TRBV19 combines with J gene TRBJ1-3, with D perhaps TRBD1 (5 bases). Trimming left V 10 bases short and J 2 bases short, with 15 bases between. The CDR3 is made up of 14 amino acids. Germline assignment: CDR1 LNHDA and CDR2 SQIVND (reference sequence).

This chain links TRBV5-6 with TRBJ2-1; 9 bases agree with TRBD2. The CDR3 extends over 16 amino acids. Germline V gene data show CDR1 as SGHDT and CDR2 as YYEEEE. Trimming cost V 1 base and J 8 bases; bases outside gene matches: 10. CDR3: CASSLLASGIVDEQFF. CDR3 DNA: TGTGCCAGCAGCTTGTTAGCTAGCGGGATTGTCGATGAGCAGTTCTTC.

The V call is TRBV7-2, the J call TRBJ2-7, with a possible D match to TRBD1 (6 bases). From germline, CDR1 is SGHTA and CDR2 FQGNSA. This CDR3 spans 13 amino acids. V lost 1 base, J lost 13 bases, and 17 bases lay in between. Here the CDR3 reads CASSLGEVGQKYF. CDR3 DNA sequence: TGTGCCAGCAGCTTAGGCGAGGTCGGACAGAAATACTTC.

V and J are TRBV10-3 and TRBJ2-3; D possibly corresponds to TRBD2 (6 bases). V lost 3 bases, J lost 12 bases, and 10 bases lay in between. The germline gives CDR1 ENHRY, CDR2 SYGVKD. The CDR3 contains 11 residues. CDR3 loop: CAISEGGVQYF. The CDR3 nucleotides are TGTGCCATCAGTGAAGGAGGGGTTCAGTATTTT.

The chain is built from TRBV6-5 and TRBJ1-5, with D unclear. Trimming cost V 7 bases and J 0 bases, with 7 bases left between them. Germline V lookup: CDR1 MNHEY, CDR2 SVGAGI. The CDR3 has 13 residues. The CDR3 bases are TGTGCCAGCACTCACGGTAGCAATCAGCCCCAGCATTTT. Translating gives CASTHGSNQPQHF.

This sequence joins TRBV27 and TRBJ1-5; weak D call: TRBD1 (5 bases). CDR3 length: 15 amino acids. CDR1 and CDR2 (germline): MNHEY, SMNVEV (reference sequence). V was trimmed by 6 bases and J by 0 bases, leaving 12 bases between them. CDR3 residues: CASSMDNYSNQPQHF. For the CDR3, the DNA is TGTGCCAGCAGCATGGACAATTATAGCAATCAGCCCCAGCATTTT.

This rearrangement joins TRBV5-4 to TRBJ2-7; possible D gene TRBD2, 6 bases. V lost 0 bases and J lost 3, with 10 bases in between. This CDR3 has 14 residues. CDR1 is SGHNT and CDR2 is YYREEE in the germline V gene (reference sequence). CDR3 residues: CASSLGGVLYEQYF. As DNA, the CDR3 is TGTGCCAGCAGCTTGGGGGGGGTCCTCTACGAGCAGTACTTC.

The chain recombines TRBV1 with TRBJ1-1; the table's D gene call, TRBD1, was not cross checked with the DNA. TRBV1 is a known pseudogene. The CDR3 is 16 amino acids. The CDR3 nucleotides are TGCCCCTTAACCCGGGGGGACAGGGCGGCTTTAACTGAAGCTTTCTTT. This sequence encodes CPLTRGDRAALTEAFF.

V is TRBV27 and J is TRBJ2-2, with 9 bases identical to TRBD1. Trimming cost V 6 bases and J 4 bases; bases outside gene matches: 12. In germline, CDR1 is MNHEY, CDR2 SMNVEV (reference sequence). This CDR3 has 17 amino acids. CDR3 amino acids: CASSPLSGTGTTGELFF. The CDR3 bases are TGTGCCAGCAGCCCACTCTCCGGGACAGGGACCACCGGGGAGCTGTTTTTT.

The chain couples TRBV15 to TRBJ2-3, with TRBD2 matching over 8 bases. This CDR3 has 19 residues. V dropped 2 bases and J dropped 3; count of bases not matched to a gene: 16. Germline CDR1 LNHNV, CDR2 YYDKDF (reference sequence). The CDR3 spells CATSRNPGAGLGGTDTQYF. The DNA for the CDR3 is TGTGCCACCAGCAGAAACCCTGGGGCGGGACTAGGAGGTACAGATACGCAGTATTTT. Combining the CDR3 with reference TRBV15 and TRBJ2-3 gives the whole variable domain DAMVIQNPRYQVTQFGKPVTLSCSQTLNHNVMYWYQQKSSQAPKLLFHYYDKDFNNEADTPDNFQSRRPNTSFCFLDIRSPGLGDTAMYLCATSRNPGAGLGGTDTQYFGPGTRLTVL.

The chain joins TRBV28 to TRBJ1-3, with TRBD1 identical over 7 bases. This CDR3 is 15 amino acids long. In germline, CDR1 is MDHEN, CDR2 SYDVKM. J lost 2 bases, V lost 2 bases, and 3 bases had no gene match. This CDR3 reads CASSLDREPGNTIYF. CDR3 DNA sequence: TGTGCCAGCAGTTTAGACAGGGAGCCTGGAAACACCATATATTTT.

The chain combines TRBV7-2 with TRBJ1-6, with TRBD1 matching 10 bases. The germline CDR1 and CDR2 sequences are SGHTA and FQGNSA. V shed 5 bases, J shed 7 bases, and the junction held 11 bases outside the gene matches. The CDR3 totals 17 residues. CDR3 sequence: CASSTKGQGFGNSPLHF. DNA of the CDR3: TGTGCCAGCAGCACCAAGGGACAGGGGTTTGGGAATTCACCCCTCCACTTT.

The rearrangement uses TRBV7-9 and TRBJ2-5, with a tentative D call TRBD1 (5 bases). This CDR3 comprises 15 residues. CDR1 SEHNR and CDR2 FQNEAQ come from the germline V gene (reference sequence). With 6 bases removed from V and 3 bases from J, the gap between germline ends came to 17 bases. The CDR3 DNA reads as TGTGCCAGCAGAGACACTATGACCAGGGAAGAGACCCAGTACTTC. Translation: CASRDTMTREETQYF.

The chain couples TRBV29-1 to TRBJ2-5; the match to TRBD2 covers 9 bases. J gave up 5 bases and V 6 bases, and 7 bases lay outside the gene matches. The length of the CDR3 is 13 residues. Germline CDR1 and CDR2: SQVTM and ANQGSEA. In DNA form, the CDR3 reads TGCAGCGTCAAAGATAGCGGGAGCGAGACCCAGTACTTC. Protein sequence: CSVKDSGSETQYF.

The chain is built from TRBV6-2 or TRBV6-3 and TRBJ2-4; D uncertain. Deletions cut 1 base from V and 6 bases from J, with 10 bases between. Germline values: CDR1 MNHEY, CDR2 SVGEGT. The CDR3 length is 14 residues. The CDR3 DNA reads as TGTGCCAGCAGTTACTTAGACAAGTTAAACATTCAGTACTTC. Protein: CASSYLDKLNIQYF.

This clone was seen a few times. The rearrangement links TRBV11-2 to TRBJ1-5; 9 bases map to TRBD1. This CDR3 region has 17 residues. CDR1 is SGHAT and CDR2 is FQNNGV in the germline V gene. V was clipped by 5 bases and J by 3 bases; unmatched bases: 11. CDR3 sequence: CASSLKGGQGNNQPQHF. DNA of the CDR3: TGTGCCAGCAGCCTAAAGGGGGGACAGGGAAACAATCAGCCCCAGCATTTT.

The chain combines TRBV19 with TRBJ1-6, with TRBD1 as a possible D gene (6 bases). V was cut by 5 bases and J by 7 bases, with 15 bases left in between. CDR3 length: 15 amino acids. The germline V gene has CDR1 LNHDA and CDR2 SQIVND (reference sequence). As DNA, the CDR3 is TGTGCCAGTAGTCTAAAGGACAGTACGAATTCACCCCTCCACTTT. As protein: CASSLKDSTNSPLHF.

The rearrangement joins TRBV6-4 to TRBJ1-1; D unresolved. V shed 4 bases and J shed 1 base, with 7 bases lying between them. The CDR3 covers 13 residues. Germline CDR1 is MRHNA and CDR2 is SNTAGT. CDR3 sequence: CASSAGGNTEAFF. The CDR3 DNA follows: TGTGCCAGCAGTGCGGGAGGGAACACTGAAGCTTTCTTT.

The V gene is TRBV18, the J gene TRBJ2-3; 7 nucleotides agree with TRBD2. This CDR3 spans 17 amino acids. The V gene end was trimmed by 3 bases and the J gene end by 2 bases; junction bases not matched to a gene: 11. Germline CDR1 KGHSH, CDR2 LQKENI. The DNA for the CDR3 is TGTGCCAGCTCACCCTCTCGGACTAGTCGGGACACAGATACGCAGTATTTT. Translated: CASSPSRTSRDTDTQYF.

V usage is TRBV6-2 or TRBV6-3 and J usage is TRBJ1-6; D remains ambiguous. This CDR3 is built from 15 residues. Trimming removed 4 bases from V and 7 bases from J, with 14 bases in between. Germline V lookup: CDR1 MNHEY, CDR2 SVGEGT. CDR3 sequence (DNA): TGTGCCAGCAGTTCGGCGGGAGGGTTAAATTCACCCCTCCACTTT. Its translation: CASSSAGGLNSPLHF.

This chain uses TRBV27 with TRBJ2-5; D not resolved. The CDR3 consists of 12 residues. In germline, CDR1 is MNHEY, CDR2 SMNVEV (reference sequence). Trimming pared 5 bases from V and 2 bases from J, leaving 6 bases between. The CDR3 region has the DNA TGTGCCAGCAGTCCCGGGCAAGAGACCCAGTACTTC. Protein: CASSPGQETQYF.

The gene calls are TRBV3-1 (or the pseudogene TRBV3-2) and TRBJ1-2, with 12 bases matching TRBD1. Germline values: CDR1 LGHDT, CDR2 YNNKEL (reference sequence). The CDR3 loop spans 15 amino acids. Trimming took 4 bases from V and 5 from J; bases not matched to a gene: 5. The CDR3 sequence is CASSPRDRGLYGYTF. The CDR3 DNA follows: TGTGCCAGCAGCCCTCGGGACAGGGGGCTTTATGGCTACACCTTC.

CDR3 in DNA: TGTGCCAGCAGCTTGACGGGGATCTATGGCTACACCTTC. It translates to CASSLTGIYGYTF. The chain couples TRBV5-5 to TRBJ1-2; D gene unclear. This CDR3 is built from 13 residues. CDR1 SGHKS and CDR2 YYEKEE come from the germline V gene (reference sequence). V was shortened by 1 base and J by 4 bases, with 8 bases between the two germline ends.

The rearrangement uses TRBV10-3 and TRBJ2-2, with 9 bases identical to TRBD1. Trimming cost V 4 bases and J 6 bases; bases outside gene matches: 9. CDR3 length: 16 residues. CDR1 and CDR2 (germline): ENHRY, SYGVKD. This chain's CDR3 is CAISVAGTGSPGELFF. CDR3 in DNA: TGTGCCATCAGTGTCGCCGGGACAGGGTCCCCCGGGGAGCTGTTTTTT.

The J gene is TRBJ2-2, the V gene TRBV11-3, with D unclear. The CDR3 loop spans 15 amino acids. Trimming removed 2 bases at V and 3 bases at J, with 10 bases between. Germline V gene data show CDR1 as SGHNT and CDR2 as YENEEA. CDR3 sequence reads: CASSLRGADTGELFF. The CDR3 nucleotides read TGTGCCAGCAGCTTACGAGGCGCCGACACCGGGGAGCTGTTTTTT.

The CDR3 here is CASSSGGRNTEAFF. The CDR3 DNA reads TGTGCCAGCAGTTCCGGGGGGCGGAACACTGAAGCTTTCTTT. This chain joins TRBV9 and TRBJ1-1; possible D gene TRBD1, 6 bases. CDR1 SGDLS and CDR2 YYNGEE come from the germline V gene. The CDR3 length is 14 residues. V lost 5 bases, J lost 1 base, and 12 bases lay in between.

The chain has TRBV19 and TRBJ1-2; D might be TRBD1 (5 bases). This CDR3 is built from 13 residues. Between the trimmed V and J ends, which lost 5 bases and 2 bases, there was a span of 9 bases. Germline V gives CDR1 LNHDA, CDR2 SQIVND (reference sequence). CDR3 residues: CASSPSGNYGYTF. The CDR3 region has the DNA TGTGCCAGTAGTCCCTCAGGGAACTATGGCTACACCTTC.